The clone carrying this T cell receptor beta chain was seen more than once but under ten times. The antigen is unknown. Germline V CDR1 and CDR2: LGHNA, YSLEER. Trimming stripped 0 bases from V and 7 bases from J, with 18 bases between. This CDR3 is built from 17 residues. These data come from a study of T cell repertoires in cytomegalovirus infection. TCRdb passed the reads through MiXCR, listing each CDR3 protein once. The sample yields 900,000 to 950,000 distinct CDR3 sequences, less than 40% seen once. V usage is TRBV4-3 and J usage is TRBJ1-4; maybe TRBD1 (6 bases). Sequencing was performed on cultured CD8+ T cells from PBMCs, taken from culture after CMV antigen stimulation. This clonotype was sampled from a human donor in good health (CMV status not recorded). Some clones in this sample may be carry-over from other donors' samples. CDR3 amino acids: CASSQDGGGGLGEKLFF. CDR3 bases: TGCGCCAGCAGCCAAGATGGGGGCGGGGGGCTGGGTGAAAAACTGTTTTTT.